This section outlines one TCR beta chain sequence together with its context. Its specificity is unknown. Some clones are missing from TCRdb's copy, which holds only in-frame ones; the method was immunoSEQ multiplex PCR. The sample shows some 1.5 million clones, approximately 98% of them seen only once. The data were taken from a study of shared clonotypes between healthy human individuals. Overall study results and limits: Relative to their counterparts shared across all four donors, non-shared clonotypes exhibited diminished generation probabilities.

Per germline, CDR1 SGHNT and CDR2 YYREEE (reference sequence). V was clipped by 4 bases and J by 2 bases; unmatched bases: 7. The CDR3 runs to 16 residues. This TCR was sampled from a man aged 30 to 45 in good health. Sequencing input: naive CD4+ T cells sorted from blood. Subset specified: CD45RA+ positively selected. The V call is TRBV5-4, the J call TRBJ2-1; 9 nucleotides match TRBD1. The CDR3 region has the DNA TGTGCCAGCAGCCCGGGACAGGGAAGAGCCTACAATGAGCAGTTCTTC. Amino acid sequence: CASSPGQGRAYNEQFF.